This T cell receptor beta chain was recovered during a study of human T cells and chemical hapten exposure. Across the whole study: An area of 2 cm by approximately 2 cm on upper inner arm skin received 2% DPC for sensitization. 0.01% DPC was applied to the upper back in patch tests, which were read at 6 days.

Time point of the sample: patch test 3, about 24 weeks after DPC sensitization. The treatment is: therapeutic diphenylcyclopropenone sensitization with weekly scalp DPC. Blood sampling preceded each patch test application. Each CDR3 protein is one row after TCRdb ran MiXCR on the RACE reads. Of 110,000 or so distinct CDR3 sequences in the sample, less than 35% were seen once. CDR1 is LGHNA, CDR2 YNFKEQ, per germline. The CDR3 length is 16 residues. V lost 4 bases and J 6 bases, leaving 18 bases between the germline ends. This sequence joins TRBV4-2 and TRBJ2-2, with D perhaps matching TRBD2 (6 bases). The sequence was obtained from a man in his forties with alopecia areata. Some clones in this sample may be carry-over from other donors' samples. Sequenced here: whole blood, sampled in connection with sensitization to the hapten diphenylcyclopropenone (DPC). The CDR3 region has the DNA TGTGCCAGCAGCCCGGACACTAGCTACGGGGCCGGGGAGCTGTTTTTT. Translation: CASSPDTSYGAGELFF.